The sequence of this T cell receptor (beta chain) was determined in a study of blood T cell repertoires in COVID-19. This table comes from immunoSEQ multiplex PCR, and its TCRdb copy is limited to in-frame clones, with some not included. This repertoire shows 65,000 to 75,000 clones, more than 65% found once; its top ten account for around 4.1%. Germline assignment: CDR1 MNHEY and CDR2 SMNVEV (reference sequence). The CDR3 is 13 amino acids. V was trimmed by 3 bases and J by 3 bases, leaving 6 bases between them. This sequence was found in a woman aged 55-70 years with acute or convalescent COVID-19. Sequences were obtained from peripheral blood. V and J are TRBV27 and TRBJ1-5; TRBD1 is a possible D gene (5 bases). CDR3 residues: CASSFRDNQPQHF. CDR3 sequence (DNA): TGTGCCAGCAGTTTCAGGGACAATCAGCCCCAGCATTTT.